This TCR beta chain was sequenced during a study of T cells in Graves' hyperthyroidism and ophthalmopathy. Regions amplified from RNA transcripts were the TCR beta CDR3 regions. A first-round RT-PCR of the TCR CDR3 used the HTBI primer set. TCRdb processed the multiplex PCR reads anew with MiXCR; each CDR3 protein has one entry. The table lists some 500,000 distinct CDR3 sequences, around 22% of them singletons. Whole-study findings and limits: Median prediction lead before ophthalmopathy onset was 6.5 months with the model.

As to this clonotype: Its antigen is still unknown.

Germline V gene sequence: CDR1 SGHAT, CDR2 FQNNGV. The CDR3 is 15 amino acids. Unmatched junction bases numbered 5, after V lost 4 bases and J lost 2 bases. This receptor was taken from a woman in her 30s with Graves' ophthalmopathy. Sequenced: blood. The chain employs TRBV11-2 and TRBJ2-5; 9 nucleotides match TRBD2. This CDR3 reads CASSCCGGEQETQYF. CDR3 coding DNA: TGTGCCAGCAGCTGCTGCGGGGGGGAACAAGAGACCCAGTACTTC.